Listed below are T cell receptor beta chains from one sample, sequenced in a study of T-cell memory formation after mild COVID-19. MiXCR, run by TCRdb on the 5' RACE reads, gives a single entry per CDR3 protein. Of roughly 320,000 distinct CDR3 sequences in the sample, around 28% were seen once. The sequenced material came from PBMCs or a T cell subset sorted from them (not recorded which). The origin of the receptors is an adult woman who had mild COVID-19 (a few samples of this study predate the infection). Cell type and time point are not known. Both conserved end residues are part of each CDR3. Clone size, where shown, is once, few, many, or a class for clones that have expanded.

v_call: TRBV27; j_call: TRBJ1-1; clone_size: .; cdr3_aa: CASSYNGVGEAFF
v_call: TRBV11-2; j_call: TRBJ1-2; clone_size: few; cdr3_aa: CASSLSAGTGGDYGYTF
v_call: TRBV7-9; j_call: TRBJ2-2; clone_size: .; cdr3_aa: CASSFPPGLMNTGELFF
v_call: TRBV15; j_call: TRBJ2-3; clone_size: .; cdr3_aa: CATSNLRRGQGRPDTQYF
v_call: TRBV29-1; j_call: TRBJ2-3; clone_size: .; cdr3_aa: CSVAQQSSTDTQYF
v_call: TRBV11-2; j_call: TRBJ1-1; clone_size: few; cdr3_aa: CASSLVRRTEAFF
v_call: TRBV4-1; j_call: TRBJ2-1; clone_size: .; cdr3_aa: CASSQGEGNNEQFF
v_call: TRBV7-2; j_call: TRBJ2-5; clone_size: .; cdr3_aa: CASSGVFGTQGETQYF
v_call: TRBV11-3; j_call: TRBJ2-7; clone_size: many; cdr3_aa: CASSFSYRGEQYF
v_call: TRBV12-3/TRBV12-4; j_call: TRBJ1-1; clone_size: once; cdr3_aa: CASSKGTDGPPEAFF
v_call: TRBV7-8; j_call: TRBJ2-3; clone_size: few; cdr3_aa: CASSLDIDTQYF
v_call: TRBV18; j_call: TRBJ2-1; clone_size: .; cdr3_aa: CASSPGQVSGSNEQFF
v_call: TRBV5-1; j_call: TRBJ2-7; clone_size: few; cdr3_aa: CASSLVLGGSYEQYF
v_call: TRBV24-1; j_call: TRBJ2-7; clone_size: .; cdr3_aa: CATSDARQASYEQYF
v_call: TRBV5-1; j_call: TRBJ2-6; clone_size: few; cdr3_aa: CASSLSVVSGANVLTF
v_call: TRBV7-9; j_call: TRBJ2-1; clone_size: .; cdr3_aa: CASSLGLTGEQFF
v_call: TRBV7-3; j_call: TRBJ1-2; clone_size: few; cdr3_aa: CASSFDWDGYTF
v_call: TRBV6-5; j_call: TRBJ2-3; clone_size: .; cdr3_aa: CASRETGSDTQYF
v_call: TRBV6-2/TRBV6-3; j_call: TRBJ2-7; clone_size: .; cdr3_aa: CASVRLAGDEQYF
v_call: TRBV27; j_call: TRBJ2-3; clone_size: .; cdr3_aa: CASSLYRSTDTQYF
v_call: TRBV7-9; j_call: TRBJ1-6; clone_size: few; cdr3_aa: CASSSGQGRNSPLHF
v_call: TRBV5-5; j_call: TRBJ2-3; clone_size: few; cdr3_aa: CASSWTGGFTDTQYF